Shown below are 27 T cell receptor beta chains from a single sample sequenced in a study of blood T cell repertoires in COVID-19. The method was immunoSEQ multiplex PCR; TCRdb's version includes in-frame clones alone and lacks a portion of them. The table records 140,000 or so clones, 80% to 85% of them present only once. The sample comprised peripheral blood. These receptors originate from a human donor in a cohort sampled during active COVID-19.

CDR3 sequence reads: CSASSGLGTDTQYF. CDR3 in DNA: TGCAGCGCTTCTAGCGGACTGGGCACAGATACGCAGTATTTT. The V and J genes are TRBV29-1 and TRBJ2-3; the match to TRBD2 covers 7 bases. Germline CDR1 is SQVTM and CDR2 is ANQGSEA. After removal of 7 bases from V and 1 base from J, the junction contained 8 bases not matched to a gene. This CDR3 has 14 residues.

This chain links TRBV18 with TRBJ1-5; 8 nucleotides align to TRBD1. CDR1 KGHSH and CDR2 LQKENI come from the germline V gene. With V trimmed by 2 bases and J by 1 base, 7 bases remained unmatched. The CDR3 extends over 17 amino acids. CDR3 nucleotide sequence: TGTGCCAGCTCACCATTCCAGGGGGCAGGGAGCAATCAGCCCCAGCATTTT. The encoded protein is CASSPFQGAGSNQPQHF.

This chain links TRBV3-1 (or the pseudogene TRBV3-2) with TRBJ2-5; TRBD2 agrees at 13 bases. V shed 7 bases, J shed 3 bases, and the junction held 5 bases outside the gene matches. The V gene's germline CDR1 is LGHDT and CDR2 YNNKEL (reference sequence). The CDR3 is 15 residues long. The CDR3 sequence is CASTLTSGGKETQYF. In nucleotides, the CDR3 is TGTGCCAGCACCCTGACTAGCGGGGGGAAAGAGACCCAGTACTTC.

V usage is TRBV6-5 and J usage is TRBJ1-3; D is possibly TRBD1 (6 bases). The CDR3 totals 16 residues. Germline CDR1 and CDR2: MNHEY and SVGAGI. V was clipped by 0 bases and J by 4 bases, with 13 bases between them. This CDR3 is CASSYSSRGGGNTIYF. In DNA, the CDR3 is TGTGCCAGCAGTTACTCCTCGAGGGGGGGCGGAAACACCATATATTTT.

This chain links TRBV6-5 with TRBJ2-1, with 7 bases fitting TRBD1. J was trimmed by 3 bases and V by 0 bases; bases with no gene match: 5. This CDR3 has 16 residues. The germline gives CDR1 MNHEY, CDR2 SVGAGI. CDR3 residues: CASSYSSGQVYNEQFF. CDR3 DNA sequence: TGTGCCAGCAGTTACTCGAGTGGACAGGTCTACAATGAGCAGTTCTTC.

The V call is TRBV28, the J call TRBJ2-5; 7 positions agree with TRBD1. V lost 7 bases to trimming and J lost 5 bases; unmatched junction nucleotides: 13. Germline V CDR1 and CDR2: MDHEN, SYDVKM. The CDR3 totals 15 residues. CDR3 sequence (DNA): TGTGCCAGCAACACTCCCGACAGGGTCCACGAGACCCAGTACTTC. It yields the protein CASNTPDRVHETQYF.

This rearrangement joins TRBV19 to TRBJ2-2; D possibly corresponds to TRBD1 (6 bases). From germline, CDR1 is LNHDA and CDR2 SQIVND (reference sequence). The CDR3 is 15 amino acids. The V end lost 5 bases, the J end lost 3 bases, and 13 bases lay between the germline ends. The CDR3 sequence is CASSPRGLDTGELFF. CDR3 DNA sequence: TGTGCCAGTAGTCCGAGGGGGTTGGACACCGGGGAGCTGTTTTTT. Looking up the rest from reference TRBV19 and TRBJ2-2 gives the full variable domain: DGGITQSPKYLFRKEGQNVTLSCEQNLNHDAMYWYRQDPGQGLRLIYYSQIVNDFQKGDIAEGYSVSREKKESFPLTVTSAQKNPTAFYLCASSPRGLDTGELFFGEGSRLTVL.

The chain links TRBV6-5 to TRBJ2-7, with 7 bases that match TRBD2. The CDR3 sequence is 14 residues long. Germline CDR1 reads MNHEY; CDR2 reads SVGAGI. V was pared by 6 bases and J by 3 bases, with 8 bases of the junction left unmatched. The DNA for the CDR3 is TGTGCCAGCAGCCTAGCGGAAACCTACTACGAGCAGTACTTC. This encodes CASSLAETYYEQYF.

This clone was counted only a few times. The chain combines TRBV5-4 with TRBJ2-1, with a possible D match to TRBD2 (5 bases). Trimming shortened V by 6 bases and J by 7 bases, and 20 bases separated the two germline ends. Germline CDR1 reads SGHNT; CDR2 reads YYREEE (reference sequence). This CDR3 has 15 residues. CDR3 nucleotides: TGTGCCAGCACCTTAGAGGGATCCCGCCTTAATGAGCAGTTCTTC. It yields the protein CASTLEGSRLNEQFF.

This chain links TRBV19 with TRBJ1-1; a weak D match, TRBD1 (6 bases). This CDR3 region has 17 residues. CDR1 and CDR2 (germline): LNHDA, SQIVND (reference sequence). V was pared by 4 bases and J by 5 bases, with 23 bases between. CDR3 sequence reads: CASSTSVRGGSGTEAFF. DNA of the CDR3: TGTGCCAGTAGTACCTCGGTAAGGGGGGGCAGTGGAACTGAAGCTTTCTTT.

This clone showed up just a few times. The rearrangement uses TRBV2 and TRBJ1-3, with 7 bases identical to TRBD1. CDR3 length equals 14 residues. Germline assignment: CDR1 SNHLY and CDR2 FYNNEI. Unmatched junction bases numbered 2, after V lost 6 bases and J lost 0 bases. The CDR3 protein is CASSRDSSGNTIYF. The CDR3 DNA sequence: TGTGCCAGCAGCCGGGACAGCTCTGGAAACACCATATATTTT.

This clone appeared a few times. The gene calls are TRBV6-5 and TRBJ1-1, with 7 bases that match TRBD1. Germline CDR1 is MNHEY and CDR2 is SVGAGI. This CDR3 has 13 amino acids. Losses at the gene ends were 6 bases for V and 4 bases for J; bases not matched to a gene: 5. For the CDR3, the DNA is TGTGCCAGCAGCCTCGACAGGGTCACTGAAGCTTTCTTT. This encodes CASSLDRVTEAFF.

This clone was counted only a few times. The chain links TRBV5-1 to TRBJ2-5, with D possibly TRBD1 on 5 matching bases. From germline, CDR1 is SGHRS and CDR2 YFSETQ. Trimming took off 0 bases at V and 2 bases at J, with 8 bases between the two ends. CDR3 size: 14 residues. The CDR3 bases are TGCGCCAGCAGCTTGGGGACATCTCAAGAGACCCAGTACTTC. It yields the protein CASSLGTSQETQYF.

The chain couples TRBV7-9 to TRBJ1-4, with D possibly matching TRBD1 (6 bases). CDR1 is SEHNR and CDR2 is FQNEAQ in the germline V gene (reference sequence). The CDR3 has 16 residues. Trimming pared 3 bases from V and 0 bases from J, leaving 11 bases between. The DNA for the CDR3 is TGTGCCAGCAGCTTCGGTCGACAGGCAACTAATGAAAAACTGTTTTTT. Translating gives CASSFGRQATNEKLFF.

V and J are TRBV3-1 (or the pseudogene TRBV3-2) and TRBJ1-2, with D tentatively TRBD1 (5 bases). This CDR3 has 13 amino acids. From germline, CDR1 is LGHDT and CDR2 YNNKEL (reference sequence). V lost 1 base and J lost 8, with 11 bases in between. Written as DNA, the CDR3 is TGTGCCAGCAGCCAAGTTCGAAGGGGCGGCTACACCTTC. The encoded protein is CASSQVRRGGYTF.

This chain connects TRBV18 to TRBJ1-6; a possible D gene is TRBD1 (5 bases). The CDR3 extends over 13 amino acids. Trimming shortened V by 8 bases and J by 7 bases, and 12 bases separated the two germline ends. CDR1 and CDR2 from the germline V gene are KGHSH and LQKENI. DNA of the CDR3: TGTGCCAGCCAGGGTACGGTGAATTCACCCCTCCACTTT. It yields the protein CASQGTVNSPLHF.

This chain links TRBV5-1 with TRBJ1-5; 9 nucleotides agree with TRBD1. CDR1 is SGHRS, CDR2 YFSETQ, per germline. V was pared by 1 base and J by 4 bases, with 3 bases of the junction left unmatched. The CDR3 spans 15 residues. CDR3 in DNA: TGCGCCAGCAGCTTGTCCGGGACAGGGAATCAGCCCCAGCATTTT. This sequence encodes CASSLSGTGNQPQHF.

This chain uses TRBV29-1 with TRBJ1-2; tentative D call: TRBD1 (6 bases). The CDR3 contains 14 residues. Germline lookup yields CDR1 SQVTM and CDR2 ANQGSEA. V gave up 1 base and J gave up 4 bases, with 13 bases separating them. The CDR3 region has the DNA TGCAGCGTTGAAGGGGGCGGGGGCGGCTATGGCTACACCTTC. It specifies CSVEGGGGGYGYTF.

The chain carries TRBV12-5 and TRBJ1-6; weak D call: TRBD1 (5 bases). Per germline, CDR1 LGHNT and CDR2 FRNRAP. V was trimmed by 0 bases and J by 10 bases, leaving 16 bases between them. The CDR3 has 16 amino acids. In DNA, the CDR3 is TGTGCTAGTGGTTTGGTATTGGGGCCGGGTGGGTCACCCCTCCACTTT. Translated, it gives CASGLVLGPGGSPLHF.

The CDR3 here is CASRGRGGRETQYF. CDR3 in DNA: TGCGCCAGCAGGGGCCGAGGGGGCCGGGAGACCCAGTACTTC. The chain links TRBV5-1 to TRBJ2-5, with TRBD1 matching over 7 bases. Germline V gene sequence: CDR1 SGHRS, CDR2 YFSETQ. V trimming: 5 bases; J trimming: 5 bases; junction bases outside the gene matches: 9. The CDR3 contains 14 residues.

V gene TRBV7-9 combines with J gene TRBJ1-1, with D unresolved. The CDR3 length is 13 residues. Germline lookup yields CDR1 SEHNR and CDR2 FQNEAQ (reference sequence). The ends were cut back, 5 bases at V and 3 bases at J, with 10 bases in the middle. The CDR3 DNA reads TGTGCCAGCAGCCCCCAGGTAGACACTGAAGCTTTCTTT. This codes for CASSPQVDTEAFF.

The chain combines TRBV27 with TRBJ1-1; 7 bases are shared with TRBD1. In germline, CDR1 is MNHEY, CDR2 SMNVEV (reference sequence). Trimming took 0 bases from V and 1 from J; bases not matched to a gene: 8. The CDR3 totals 17 residues. The CDR3 nucleotides are TGTGCCAGCAGTTTATCCCGGACAGGTTACGGGAACACTGAAGCTTTCTTT. Translated, it gives CASSLSRTGYGNTEAFF.

The rearrangement links TRBV5-1 to TRBJ2-1; 8 bases are a match to TRBD2. The germline CDR1 and CDR2 sequences are SGHRS and YFSETQ. V dropped 4 bases and J dropped 0; count of bases not matched to a gene: 6. The CDR3 extends over 16 amino acids. Written as DNA, the CDR3 is TGCGCCAGCAGCGTCGCTAGCGGGCTCTCCTACAATGAGCAGTTCTTC. As protein: CASSVASGLSYNEQFF.

The chain's CDR3 is CASSRQKNTEAFF. The CDR3 DNA reads TGTGCCAGTAGCCGACAGAAGAACACTGAAGCTTTCTTT. The J gene is TRBJ1-1, the V gene TRBV19; the D gene is possibly TRBD1 (5 bases). Trimming took 6 bases from V and 1 from J, leaving 9 bases between them. The CDR3 has 13 residues. CDR1 and CDR2 (germline): LNHDA, SQIVND (reference sequence). Looking up the rest from reference TRBV19 and TRBJ1-1 gives the full variable domain: DGGITQSPKYLFRKEGQNVTLSCEQNLNHDAMYWYRQDPGQGLRLIYYSQIVNDFQKGDIAEGYSVSREKKESFPLTVTSAQKNPTAFYLCASSRQKNTEAFFGQGTRLTVV.

The chain combines TRBV2 with TRBJ1-5; weak D call: TRBD1 (5 bases). V shed 3 bases and J shed 0 bases, with 12 bases lying between them. The CDR3 is 16 amino acids. Germline V CDR1 and CDR2: SNHLY, FYNNEI. The CDR3 loop is CASSDRGRFSNQPQHF. Written as DNA, the CDR3 is TGTGCCAGCAGTGATAGGGGCAGATTTAGCAATCAGCCCCAGCATTTT.

V is TRBV11-3 and J is TRBJ2-2, with unresolved D. The V end lost 3 bases, the J end lost 2 bases, and 7 bases lay between the germline ends. The CDR3 runs 14 residues. Germline CDR1 SGHNT, CDR2 YENEEA. CDR3 loop: CASSLNRNTGELFF. CDR3 nucleotide sequence: TGTGCCAGCAGCTTGAACAGAAACACCGGGGAGCTGTTTTTT.

This clone showed up just once. This CDR3 reads CASSLEGQGYTEAFF. The CDR3 DNA reads as TGCGCCAGCAGCTTGGAAGGACAGGGCTACACTGAAGCTTTCTTT. The genes are TRBV5-1 and TRBJ1-1; 8 positions agree with TRBD1. CDR1 is SGHRS, CDR2 YFSETQ, per germline. With 0 bases clipped from V and 3 bases from J, the junction kept 4 bases outside the gene matches. The CDR3 sequence is 15 residues long.